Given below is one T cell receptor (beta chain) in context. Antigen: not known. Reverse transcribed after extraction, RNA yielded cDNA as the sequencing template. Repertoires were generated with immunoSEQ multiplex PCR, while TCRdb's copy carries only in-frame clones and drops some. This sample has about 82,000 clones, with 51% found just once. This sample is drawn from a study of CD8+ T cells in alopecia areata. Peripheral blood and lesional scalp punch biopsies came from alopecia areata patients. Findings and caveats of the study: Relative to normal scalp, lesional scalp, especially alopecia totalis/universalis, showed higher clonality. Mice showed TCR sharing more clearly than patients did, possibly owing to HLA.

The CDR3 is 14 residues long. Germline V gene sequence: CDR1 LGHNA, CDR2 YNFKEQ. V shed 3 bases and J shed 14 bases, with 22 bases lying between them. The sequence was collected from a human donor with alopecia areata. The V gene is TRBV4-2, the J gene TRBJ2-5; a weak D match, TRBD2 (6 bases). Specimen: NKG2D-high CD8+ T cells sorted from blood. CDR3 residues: CASSHSSVGTPIYF. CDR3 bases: TGTGCCAGCAGCCACAGCAGCGTAGGGACTCCCATCTACTTC.